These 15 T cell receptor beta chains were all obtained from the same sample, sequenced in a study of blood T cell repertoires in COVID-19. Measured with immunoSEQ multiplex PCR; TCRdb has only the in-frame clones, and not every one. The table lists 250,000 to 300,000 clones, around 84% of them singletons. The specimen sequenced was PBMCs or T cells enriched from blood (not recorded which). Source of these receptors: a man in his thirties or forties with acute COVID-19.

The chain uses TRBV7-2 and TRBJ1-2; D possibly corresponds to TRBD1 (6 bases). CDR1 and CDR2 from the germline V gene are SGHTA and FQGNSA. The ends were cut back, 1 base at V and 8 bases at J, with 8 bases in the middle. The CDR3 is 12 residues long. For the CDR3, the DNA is TGTGCCAGCAGCTTAGGCCAGGGGGGCTACACCTTC. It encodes CASSLGQGGYTF.

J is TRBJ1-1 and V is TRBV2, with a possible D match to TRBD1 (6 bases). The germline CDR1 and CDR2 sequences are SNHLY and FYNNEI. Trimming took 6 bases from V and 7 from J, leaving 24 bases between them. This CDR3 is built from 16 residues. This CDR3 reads CASREFSVHRDIEAFF. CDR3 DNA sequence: TGTGCCAGCAGGGAATTCTCTGTCCACAGGGATATTGAAGCTTTCTTT.

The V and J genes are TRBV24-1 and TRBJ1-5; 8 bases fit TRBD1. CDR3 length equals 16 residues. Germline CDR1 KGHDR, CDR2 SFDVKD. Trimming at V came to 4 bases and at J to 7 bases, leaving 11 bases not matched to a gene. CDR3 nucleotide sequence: TGTGCCACCAGTGACAATTCAGGACAGGGAGGACAGCCCCAGCATTTT. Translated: CATSDNSGQGGQPQHF.

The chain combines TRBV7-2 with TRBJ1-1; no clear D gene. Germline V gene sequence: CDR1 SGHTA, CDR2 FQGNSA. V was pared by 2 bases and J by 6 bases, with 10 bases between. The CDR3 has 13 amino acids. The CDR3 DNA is TGTGCCAGCAGCTTAATGGCAGTCCCTGAAGCTTTCTTT. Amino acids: CASSLMAVPEAFF.

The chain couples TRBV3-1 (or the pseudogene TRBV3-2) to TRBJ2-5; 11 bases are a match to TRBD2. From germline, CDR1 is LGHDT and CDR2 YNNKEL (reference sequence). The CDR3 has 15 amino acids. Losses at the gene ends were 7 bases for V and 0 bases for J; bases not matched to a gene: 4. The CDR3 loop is CASTSGLADQETQYF. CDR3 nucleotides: TGTGCCAGCACCTCGGGACTAGCGGACCAAGAGACCCAGTACTTC.

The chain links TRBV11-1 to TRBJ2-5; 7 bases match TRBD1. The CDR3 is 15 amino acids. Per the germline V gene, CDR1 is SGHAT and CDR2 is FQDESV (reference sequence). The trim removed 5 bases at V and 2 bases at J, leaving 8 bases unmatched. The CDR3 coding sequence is TGTGCCAGCAGCCTTAGCCCGGGACAGCAAGAGACCCAGTACTTC. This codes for CASSLSPGQQETQYF.

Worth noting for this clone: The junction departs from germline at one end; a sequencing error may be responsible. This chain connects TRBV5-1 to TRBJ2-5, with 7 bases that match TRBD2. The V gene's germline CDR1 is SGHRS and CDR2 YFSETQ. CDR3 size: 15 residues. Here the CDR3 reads CASSLAAGDQETQYF. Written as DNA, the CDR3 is TGTGCCAGCAGCTTGGCGGCGGGAGATCAAGAGACCCAGTACTTC.

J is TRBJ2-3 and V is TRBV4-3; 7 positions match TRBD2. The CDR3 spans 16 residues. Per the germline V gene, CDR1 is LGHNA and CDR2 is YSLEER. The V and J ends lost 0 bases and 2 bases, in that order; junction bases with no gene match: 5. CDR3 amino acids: CASSQETGGSTDTQYF. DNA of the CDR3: TGCGCCAGCAGCCAAGAGACGGGAGGATCCACAGATACGCAGTATTTT.

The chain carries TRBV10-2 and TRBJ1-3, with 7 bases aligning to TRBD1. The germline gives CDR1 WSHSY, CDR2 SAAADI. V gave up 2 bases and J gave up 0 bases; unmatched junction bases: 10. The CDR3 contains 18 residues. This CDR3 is CASSEVGRTGFSGNTIYF. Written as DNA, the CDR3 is TGCGCCAGCAGTGAGGTGGGAAGGACAGGCTTCTCTGGAAACACCATATATTTT.

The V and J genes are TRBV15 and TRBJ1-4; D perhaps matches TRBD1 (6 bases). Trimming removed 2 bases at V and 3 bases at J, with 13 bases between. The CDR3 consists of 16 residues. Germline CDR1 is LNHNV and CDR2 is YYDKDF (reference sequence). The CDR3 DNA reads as TGTGCCACCAGCAGAACCTCACAGGGAGCTAATGAAAAACTGTTTTTT. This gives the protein CATSRTSQGANEKLFF.

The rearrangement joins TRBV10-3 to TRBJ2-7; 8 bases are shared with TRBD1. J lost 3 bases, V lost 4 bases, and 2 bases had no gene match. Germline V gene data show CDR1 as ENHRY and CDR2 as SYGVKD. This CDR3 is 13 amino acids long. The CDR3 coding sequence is TGTGCCATCAGTGCCGGACAGGGCTACGAGCAGTACGTC. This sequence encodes CAISAGQGYEQYV.

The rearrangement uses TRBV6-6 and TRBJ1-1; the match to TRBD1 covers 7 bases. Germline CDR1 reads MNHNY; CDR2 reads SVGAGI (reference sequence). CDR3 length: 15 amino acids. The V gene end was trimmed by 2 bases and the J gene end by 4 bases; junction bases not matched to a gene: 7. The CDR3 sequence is CASSYPQGQGTEAFF. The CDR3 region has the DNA TGTGCCAGCAGTTACCCACAGGGGCAGGGCACTGAAGCTTTCTTT.

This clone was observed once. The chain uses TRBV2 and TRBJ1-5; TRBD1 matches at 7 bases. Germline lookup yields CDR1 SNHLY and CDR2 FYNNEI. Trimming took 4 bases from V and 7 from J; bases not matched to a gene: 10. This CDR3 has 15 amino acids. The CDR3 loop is CASSGYRQGGQPQHF. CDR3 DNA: TGTGCCAGCAGTGGTTACCGACAGGGTGGACAGCCCCAGCATTTT.

This chain's CDR3 is CASGEQGANYGYTF. As DNA, the CDR3 is TGCGCCAGCGGGGAACAGGGTGCCAACTATGGCTACACCTTC. The chain links TRBV5-1 to TRBJ1-2; D is possibly TRBD1 (6 bases). V lost 7 bases to trimming and J lost 2 bases, with 15 bases between them. The CDR3 loop spans 14 amino acids. Germline lookup yields CDR1 SGHRS and CDR2 YFSETQ. The complete variable domain, with remaining parts taken from reference TRBV5-1 and TRBJ1-2, reads KAGVTQTPRYLIKTRGQQVTLSCSPISGHRSVSWYQQTPGQGLQFLFEYFSETQRNKGNFPGRFSGRQFSNSRSEMNVSTLELGDSALYLCASGEQGANYGYTFGSGTRLTVV.

The CDR3 DNA reads TGTGCCAGCAGTTTCTCCAGCGGGAGGGCTTACACAGATACGCAGTATTTT. Protein sequence: CASSFSSGRAYTDTQYF. The chain carries TRBV27 and TRBJ2-3, with 10 bases identical to TRBD2. Looked up from germline, CDR1 is MNHEY and CDR2 is SMNVEV (reference sequence). The length of the CDR3 is 17 residues. The V gene end was trimmed by 3 bases and the J gene end by 2 bases; junction bases not matched to a gene: 8.